Ten or more counts support the clone carrying this TCR beta chain. Its target is not known. TCRdb independently ran MiXCR on the 5' RACE reads; one entry per CDR3 protein. The table has under 550,000 distinct CDR3 sequences, 20% to 25% seen once. The sample belongs to a study of T cells after yellow fever vaccination. Germline V CDR1 and CDR2: SGHRS, YFSETQ. Between the trimmed V and J ends, which lost 4 bases and 0 bases, there was a span of 10 bases. This CDR3 has 15 residues. Findings and caveats of the study: Among all clonotypes, a small share was observed in both CD4 and CD8 compartments. The booster saw the reappearance of most primary-vaccination clones (roughly 96% CD4, about 85% CD8).

The genes are TRBV5-1 and TRBJ2-2; D remains unclear. The sample was PBMCs, taken approximately 22 days after the first yellow fever vaccination. The sequence was collected from a man aged 18 to 29 who received the YFV17D yellow fever vaccine. CDR3 loop: CASSDGAANTGELFF. CDR3 nucleotide sequence: TGCGCCAGCAGCGACGGCGCCGCGAACACCGGGGAGCTGTTTTTT. Full variable domain (rest looked up from reference TRBV5-1 and TRBJ2-2): KAGVTQTPRYLIKTRGQQVTLSCSPISGHRSVSWYQQTPGQGLQFLFEYFSETQRNKGNFPGRFSGRQFSNSRSEMNVSTLELGDSALYLCASSDGAANTGELFFGEGSRLTVL.